This T cell receptor (beta chain) was sequenced during a study of blood T cells in healthy people across ages (dated by TCRdb to 2015 to 2017). About the study as a whole: Template switching captured roughly one uniquely barcoded TCR beta cDNA molecule per two T cells in model experiments. The study measured age-related changes in TCR beta repertoire diversity using deep sequencing normalized with unique cDNA molecular identifiers. Four age groups were formed from the donors: young (average approximately 15 years), middle-aged (around 39), aged (about 68) and long-lived (roughly 88). To avoid experimental bias, donors of different ages were distributed randomly across sequencing lanes. Two additional independent replicas of 1 million unique cDNA reads from the same blood draw were analyzed for two donors (one aged 18 to 30 and one aged 80 or older). Overall study results and their limits: Compared with the aged group, the long-lived group had more naive CD4+ T cells, fewer expanded clones and increased TCR diversity, a pattern suggesting age selection. The percentage of naive T cells measured by flow cytometry correlated strongly with observed TCR beta diversity. Because profiling used bulk unsorted PBMCs, naive and antigen-experienced compartments could not be compared conclusively. As age increased, observed TCR beta diversity per million T cells dropped in a roughly linear way, and a significant reduction was already evident by age around 41. Total diversity estimates from one million sequenced T cells were considered lower bounds and underestimates. Donor CMV infection status was unknown, potentially confounding age-related changes in expanded clonotypes.

The library was produced with 5' RACE. Sequenced using an Illumina HiSeq 2500. A second PCR of 7 to 11 cycles was performed with a sample-barcoded 5' primer and a J-beta primer mix. Each TCR beta cDNA molecule received a unique molecular identifier from a template-switch 5' adaptor carrying 12 random nucleotides. Each sample yielded at least 2.5 million CDR3-containing paired-end reads. First-strand cDNA was synthesized from all RNA with the Mint cDNA synthesis kit, primed by a TRBC-specific oligonucleotide. Following uracil-DNA glycosylase treatment, a first 18-cycle PCR with universal primers M1SS and BC2_uni_R was performed on all cDNA. The authors processed their data as follows. For normalization, 1 million high-quality reads, each with a distinct molecular identifier, were randomly selected from each sample. Reads sharing molecular identifiers were discarded rather than binned into consensus sequences. MiTCR, set to a Q25 quality threshold and the strictest error-elimination algorithm, was used for CDR3 identification, clonotype clustering and error correction. Lower-bound total TCR beta diversity was estimated with a nonparametric unseen species model using Euler transformation. TCRdb trimmed the raw reads at Q25, called clones with MiXCR and kept productive beta chains. Merged by CDR3 protein, the rows form single entries marked with the most common genes and DNA. V and J calls and clone size were set by TCRdb, not the authors. The sample table shows roughly 730,000 distinct CDR3 sequences, and 56% are seen once. Together, the top ten hold roughly 25% of the sample.

Counted from cysteine to phenylalanine, this CDR3 has 16 amino acids. This entry keeps only the CDR3 DNA: 48 bases, framed from base 1. V trim: 5 bases; J trim: 5 bases; unmatched bases: 11. Sequences SGHDN (CDR1) and FVKESK (CDR2) are obtained from the germline V gene. The roughly 39 donors, aged about 6 to 100 years, were systemically healthy Caucasian individuals from Russia. Around 10 milliliters of peripheral blood were collected from each donor into EDTA-treated Vacutainer tubes. Ficoll-Paque density-gradient centrifugation was used to isolate PBMCs, with at least 6 million obtained per sample. Total RNA, at least 6 micrograms per sample, was extracted from PBMCs with Trizol reagent. For every donor, flow cytometry on a PBMC aliquot measured the percentage of naive CD45RAhigh/CD27high T cells. Details on this clonotype: Its antigen is still unknown. Qualities for individual bases were not recorded, and no much larger clone is one base off.

The receptor comes from a man between 40 and 49 years old in good health. Here the chain combines TRBV14 and TRBJ2-5; the junction holds 10 bases that match TRBD2. The specimen sequenced was blood. For the CDR3, the sequence is CASSTRAAGGSETQYF. The bases read TGTGCCAGCAGCACCCGGGCAGCGGGAGGGTCGGAGACCCAGTACTTC. Joined to the reference TRBV14 and TRBJ2-5 proteins, this CDR3 gives the full variable domain: EAGVTQFPSHSVIEKGQTVTLRCDPISGHDNLYWYRRVMGKEIKFLLHFVKESKQDESGMPNNRFLAERTGGTYSTLKVQPAELEDSGVYFCASSTRAAGGSETQYFGPGTRLLVL.